These 28 T cell receptor beta chains share one sample of origin, sequenced in a study of T-cell reconstitution after alpha-beta-depleted transplantation in children. Preparing the TCRbeta library involved the use of unique molecular identifiers. TCRdb independently ran MiXCR on the PCR reads; one entry per CDR3 protein. The data hold roughly 98,000 distinct CDR3 sequences, with roughly 16% observed a single time. Source: PBMCs, mostly from graft donor cells, taken 180 days after TCRalphabeta/CD19-depleted stem cell transplant. Receptors were obtained from a male patient between 2 and 10 years old who had a stem cell transplant for acute lymphoblastic leukemia, so the T cells may come from the graft donor.

The V and J genes are TRBV11-1 and TRBJ2-3; TRBD2 is a possible D gene (5 bases). Germline V CDR1 and CDR2: SGHAT, FQDESV (reference sequence). V was clipped by 1 base and J by 4 bases, with 21 bases between them. CDR3 size: 18 residues. CDR3 in amino acids: CASSLVWEFGKDSDTQYF. The CDR3 nucleotides are TGTGCCAGCAGCTTAGTTTGGGAATTCGGGAAGGATTCAGATACGCAGTATTTT.

This clonotype has a handful of counts. The V call is TRBV4-2, the J call TRBJ1-1; the D is unclear. V was trimmed by 3 bases and J by 3 bases, leaving 8 bases between them. The CDR3 is 13 amino acids. Germline V CDR1 and CDR2: LGHNA, YNFKEQ. CDR3 in amino acids: CASSQLIDTEAFF. The CDR3 region has the DNA TGTGCCAGCAGCCAGCTCATAGACACTGAAGCTTTCTTT.

This chain links TRBV14 with TRBJ2-1, with TRBD2 identical over 11 bases. V shed 1 base, J shed 7 bases, and the junction held 6 bases outside the gene matches. Germline V gives CDR1 SGHDN, CDR2 FVKESK. This CDR3 spans 16 amino acids. The CDR3 DNA reads as TGTGCCAGCAGCCAAGCCCTAGCGGGGGGTATGAATGAGCAGTTCTTC. This sequence encodes CASSQALAGGMNEQFF.

The CDR3 coding sequence is TGTGCCAGCAGTTATGGACAGGGGCTTCAGCCCCAGCATTTT. Amino acids: CASSYGQGLQPQHF. The V gene is TRBV6-2 or TRBV6-3, the J gene TRBJ1-5; the match to TRBD1 covers 9 bases. V gave up 3 bases and J gave up 6 bases; unmatched junction bases: 3. Germline CDR1 and CDR2: MNHEY and SVGEGT. CDR3 length: 14 residues.

The V gene is TRBV7-2, the J gene TRBJ2-5, with TRBD1 matching 8 bases. This CDR3 has 15 residues. The trim removed 0 bases at V and 5 bases at J, leaving 5 bases unmatched. CDR1 is SGHTA and CDR2 is FQGNSA in the germline V gene. This CDR3 is CASSLAQGARETQYF. The CDR3 DNA reads TGTGCCAGCAGCTTAGCGCAGGGGGCGCGGGAGACCCAGTACTTC.

The J gene is TRBJ1-5, the V gene TRBV5-1; D remains ambiguous. Germline V gene sequence: CDR1 SGHRS, CDR2 YFSETQ. This CDR3 has 15 amino acids. Trimming pared 0 bases from V and 5 bases from J, leaving 12 bases between. This CDR3 is CASSLGSGFDQPQHF. In DNA, the CDR3 is TGCGCCAGCAGCTTGGGGTCGGGTTTCGATCAGCCCCAGCATTTT.

The chain employs TRBV18 and TRBJ2-2; D is perhaps TRBD1 (5 bases). The germline V gene encodes CDR1 KGHSH and CDR2 LQKENI. The V gene lost 2 bases and the J gene lost 6 bases, with 7 bases spanning the gap. The CDR3 runs 13 residues. The CDR3 DNA is TGTGCCAGCTCACCAAGCAGGGCCGGGGAGCTGTTTTTT. Translating gives CASSPSRAGELFF.

This clonotype was seen repeatedly, ten times or more. J is TRBJ2-2 and V is TRBV9; D is uncertain. The CDR3 covers 13 residues. Trimming pared 0 bases from V and 2 bases from J, leaving 2 bases between. Germline V gene sequence: CDR1 SGDLS, CDR2 YYNGEE. In DNA, the CDR3 is TGTGCCAGCAGCGTAGGTAACACCGGGGAGCTGTTTTTT. The encoded protein is CASSVGNTGELFF.

The J gene is TRBJ2-5, the V gene TRBV20-1, with a possible D match to TRBD2 (5 bases). V dropped 5 bases and J dropped 7 bases, with 17 bases sitting between them. Per germline, CDR1 DFQATT and CDR2 SNEGSKA (reference sequence). This CDR3 region has 13 residues. As DNA, the CDR3 is TGCAGTGCTGGGTGGGAGTCAGGTGGGACCCAGTACTTC. Amino acid sequence: CSAGWESGGTQYF.

This clonotype has only a few counts. The chain is built from TRBV21-1 and TRBJ2-1; the table's D gene call, TRBD2, was not cross checked with the DNA. TRBV21-1 is an annotated pseudogene. The CDR3 is 15 amino acids. The CDR3 protein is CASSIRGLAYNEQFF. The CDR3 DNA reads as TGTGCCAGCAGCATTCGGGGACTAGCTTACAATGAGCAGTTCTTC.

The chain employs TRBV11-1 and TRBJ1-1; the D gene is possibly TRBD1 (5 bases). V lost 6 bases to trimming and J lost 5 bases, with 10 bases between them. Germline CDR1 SGHAT, CDR2 FQDESV (reference sequence). CDR3 length: 12 amino acids. The CDR3 loop is CASRQQGTEAFF. CDR3 coding DNA: TGTGCCAGCAGACAGCAGGGTACTGAAGCTTTCTTT. The variable domain in full, completed from reference TRBV11-1 and TRBJ1-1, reads EAEVAQSPRYKITEKSQAVAFWCDPISGHATLYWYRQILGQGPELLVQFQDESVVDDSQLPKDRFSAERLKGVDSTLKIQPAELGDSAMYLCASRQQGTEAFFGQGTRLTVV.

In its sample, this clonotype was seen a few times. The genes are TRBV20-1 and TRBJ2-1; 10 bases are shared with TRBD2. The CDR3 is 16 amino acids. Losses at the gene ends were 0 bases for V and 9 bases for J; bases not matched to a gene: 11. CDR1 DFQATT and CDR2 SNEGSKA come from the germline V gene (reference sequence). The CDR3 DNA reads as TGCAGTGCTAGAGATCGGACTAGCGGTATCCAACTTGAGCAGTTCTTC. Protein: CSARDRTSGIQLEQFF.

This clonotype has only a few counts. The rearrangement links TRBV5-1 to TRBJ2-1; weak D call: TRBD1 (6 bases). V was trimmed by 0 bases and J by 3 bases, leaving 13 bases between them. The germline V gene has CDR1 SGHRS and CDR2 YFSETQ. The CDR3 length is 16 residues. DNA of the CDR3: TGCGCCAGCAGCTTGGTAGGGACACTTTTCTACAATGAGCAGTTCTTC. Translation: CASSLVGTLFYNEQFF.

There are a few counts of this clonotype. The CDR3, as DNA: TGTGCCAGCAGTTTATGGCCTAGCGGGGGAGTGGATACGCAGTATTTT. Translated: CASSLWPSGGVDTQYF. The chain combines TRBV12-3 or TRBV12-4 with TRBJ2-3; 10 bases match TRBD2. With 2 bases clipped from V and 6 bases from J, the junction kept 8 bases outside the gene matches. The CDR3 covers 16 residues.

V usage is TRBV19 and J usage is TRBJ2-7; a weak D match, TRBD1 (8 bases). Germline CDR1 is LNHDA and CDR2 is SQIVND (reference sequence). V shed 7 bases and J shed 4 bases, with 20 bases lying between them. The CDR3 length is 15 residues. CDR3 nucleotide sequence: TGTGCCAGTACCTCCTCCGGACAGGGACTATACGAGCAGTACTTC. Translation gives CASTSSGQGLYEQYF.

This clonotype has only a few counts. This chain connects TRBV7-9 to TRBJ1-1; D is undetermined. The germline V and J ends were trimmed by 6 bases and 1 base, with 12 bases remaining between them. The germline V gene has CDR1 SEHNR and CDR2 FQNEAQ (reference sequence). The length of the CDR3 is 14 residues. CDR3 protein: CASSYPPPNTEAFF. The DNA for the CDR3 is TGTGCCAGCAGTTACCCCCCACCGAACACTGAAGCTTTCTTT.

This clonotype was detected only a few times. J is TRBJ2-5 and V is TRBV5-1; D is perhaps TRBD1 (5 bases). CDR3 size: 13 residues. Per the germline V gene, CDR1 is SGHRS and CDR2 is YFSETQ. V lost 3 bases and J 4 bases, leaving 10 bases between the germline ends. The CDR3 nucleotides are TGCGCCAGCAGCTGGGGCGGTAGAGAGACCCAGTACTTC. Protein sequence: CASSWGGRETQYF. Filled out from reference TRBV5-1 and TRBJ2-5, the complete variable domain reads KAGVTQTPRYLIKTRGQQVTLSCSPISGHRSVSWYQQTPGQGLQFLFEYFSETQRNKGNFPGRFSGRQFSNSRSEMNVSTLELGDSALYLCASSWGGRETQYFGPGTRLLVL.

V gene TRBV27 combines with J gene TRBJ2-3; D uncertain. This CDR3 contains 12 residues. Germline CDR1 MNHEY, CDR2 SMNVEV (reference sequence). V was trimmed by 4 bases and J by 5 bases, leaving 7 bases between them. The CDR3 region is CASSSQGDTQYF. CDR3 DNA: TGTGCCAGCAGTTCTCAAGGAGATACGCAGTATTTT.

This clonotype was found many times. The genes are TRBV6-5 and TRBJ1-1; 10 bases align to TRBD1. With 5 bases clipped from V and 11 bases from J, the junction kept 5 bases outside the gene matches. This CDR3 region has 12 residues. Per germline, CDR1 MNHEY and CDR2 SVGAGI. The CDR3 DNA sequence: TGTGCCAGCAGTCTGGGACAGGGGTATGCTTTCTTT. Its protein product is CASSLGQGYAFF.

This clonotype was observed at least ten times. CDR3 amino acids: CASSVGPVSSGGQETQYF. DNA of the CDR3: TGTGCCAGCAGCGTAGGCCCCGTGTCTAGCGGGGGACAAGAGACCCAGTACTTC. The chain carries TRBV9 and TRBJ2-5, with TRBD2 identical over 10 bases. The CDR3 sequence is 18 residues long. The V gene's germline CDR1 is SGDLS and CDR2 YYNGEE. V trimming: 0 bases; J trimming: 2 bases; junction bases outside the gene matches: 10.

This clonotype has just a few counts. This chain links TRBV11-2 with TRBJ2-2; D call uncertain. Germline V gene lookup returns CDR1 SGHAT and CDR2 FQNNGV. V lost 0 bases, J lost 6 bases, and 8 bases lay in between. CDR3 length: 14 residues. The CDR3 loop is CASSLDLDSGELFF. The CDR3 coding sequence is TGTGCCAGCAGCTTAGACCTGGATTCCGGGGAGCTGTTTTTT.

By its share, this clonotype is medium-sized. The V and J genes are TRBV4-3 and TRBJ1-5; tentatively, D is TRBD1 (6 bases). Trimming removed 0 bases from V and 7 bases from J, with 13 bases in between. Germline CDR1 LGHNA, CDR2 YSLEER. This CDR3 has 15 residues. The DNA of the CDR3 is TGCGCCAGCAGCCAAGATCGCGGGGGCGGGCAGCCCCAGCATTTT. Its translation: CASSQDRGGGQPQHF.

By share, this clonotype ranks as medium-sized. The chain links TRBV5-6 to TRBJ2-5, with TRBD2 matching over 11 bases. J gave up 3 bases and V 0 bases, and 1 base lay outside the gene matches. CDR3 size: 15 residues. Germline CDR1 reads SGHDT; CDR2 reads YYEEEE. The CDR3 reads CASSLELAGEETQYF. The CDR3 DNA follows: TGTGCCAGCAGCTTGGAACTAGCGGGGGAAGAGACCCAGTACTTC.

This clonotype has just a few counts. V usage is TRBV30 and J usage is TRBJ2-1, with a possible D match to TRBD2 (6 bases). Trimming removed 0 bases from V and 5 bases from J, with 8 bases in between. The CDR3 consists of 13 residues. CDR1 is GTSNPN, CDR2 SVGIG, per germline (reference sequence). The CDR3 here is CAWSVGGHNEQFF. CDR3 nucleotides: TGTGCCTGGAGTGTGGGGGGTCACAATGAGCAGTTCTTC.

As for this clonotype: A much larger clonotype is one base distant, so this may be a read error. The chain has TRBV28 and TRBJ2-7; 11 bases map to TRBD2. This CDR3 is built from 16 residues. The germline V gene encodes CDR1 MDHEN and CDR2 SYDVKM. The DNA for the CDR3 is TGTGCCAGCAGCCCTCTAGCGGGGGGTAGCTCCCACGAGCAGTACTTC. Protein sequence: CASSPLAGGSSHEQYF. Looking up the rest from reference TRBV28 and TRBJ2-7 gives the full variable domain: DVKVTQSSRYLVKRTGEKVFLECVQDMDHENMFWYRQDPGLGLRLIYFSYDVKMKEKGDIPEGYSVSREKKERFSLILESASTNQTSMYLCASSPLAGGSSHEQYFGPGTRLTVT.

This clonotype was counted at least ten times. The chain carries TRBV20-1 and TRBJ1-6; no reliable D call. CDR3 length: 13 amino acids. Trimming took off 5 bases at V and 9 bases at J, with 14 bases between the two ends. CDR1 is DFQATT, CDR2 SNEGSKA, per germline (reference sequence). CDR3 bases: TGCAGTGCTCCACTTACGGAAATTTCACCCCTCCACTTT. Protein product: CSAPLTEISPLHF.

This chain joins TRBV20-1 and TRBJ2-1; D remains ambiguous. This CDR3 comprises 12 residues. Germline V CDR1 and CDR2: DFQATT, SNEGSKA (reference sequence). V gave up 1 base and J gave up 7 bases, with 8 bases separating them. CDR3 DNA sequence: TGCAGTGCTAGAGTTATCGTTAATGAGCAGTTCTTC. Amino acid sequence: CSARVIVNEQFF.

The rearrangement uses TRBV5-1 and TRBJ2-5; no definite D call. This CDR3 has 12 amino acids. V was shortened by 2 bases and J by 2 bases, with 4 bases between the two germline ends. The germline V gene has CDR1 SGHRS and CDR2 YFSETQ. CDR3 residues: CASSFQQETQYF. CDR3 DNA sequence: TGCGCCAGCAGCTTCCAACAAGAGACCCAGTACTTC.